This T cell receptor (beta chain) is drawn from a study of CD8 T cells in Susac syndrome. There are a few counts of this clonotype. A quantity of roughly 0.5 to 1 ug RNA underwent reverse transcription using random hexamers. Via MiXCR, TCRdb re-called the immunoSEQ multiplex PCR reads, giving one row per CDR3 protein. The data hold over 100,000 distinct CDR3 sequences, with around 90% observed a single time. V lost 5 bases and J lost 3, with 17 bases in between. This CDR3 has 15 residues. The germline V gene has CDR1 SGHTA and CDR2 FQGNSA. The chain has TRBV7-2 and TRBJ2-7, with D uncertain. This sequence was found in a human donor in good health. Material: CD4+ T cells from PBMCs. CDR3 protein: CASSPKVRLGYEQYF. The CDR3 region has the DNA TGTGCCAGCAGCCCAAAGGTGAGACTGGGCTACGAGCAGTACTTC.